Described below is a single T cell receptor beta chain sequence and its context. Its specificity is unknown. These data come from a study of T cell responses to AZD1222 COVID-19 vaccine. Trimming took 0 bases from V and 0 from J; bases not matched to a gene: 12. The CDR3 has 20 amino acids. Looked up from germline, CDR1 is LNHNV and CDR2 is YYDKDF (reference sequence). Sequenced by immunoSEQ multiplex PCR; TCRdb stores in-frame clones only, minus some. The sample includes about 190,000 clones, roughly 93% seen only once; the top ten take nearly 1%. Study-level findings and limits: Spike-specific TCR repertoires showed rising breadth and depth after two AZD1222 doses.

The genes are TRBV15 and TRBJ2-1, with 9 bases identical to TRBD2. The TCR sequence derives from an adult in good health. The sample was peripheral blood, taken on day 0 of AZD1222 vaccination. Written as DNA, the CDR3 is TGTGCCACCAGCAGAGATTTGGGACGTAGCGGGGGCAGCTCCTACAATGAGCAGTTCTTC. Amino acids: CATSRDLGRSGGSSYNEQFF.